The sequence of this T cell receptor (beta chain) was determined in a study of cytomegalovirus exposure and HLA in healthy donors. Study-wide results and caveats: A later analysis found most CMV-associated TCR beta chains apparently HLA-restricted. Segments of the TCR beta V type were, in most cases, productive about 87% or about 30% of the time in an earlier analysis. It was shown in a later analysis that HLA-associated TCR beta chains were more clonally expanded than other, equally common chains.

In its sample, this clone was seen once. Antigen specificity is unknown. At the time of sampling, donors were nominally healthy, though unrecorded immune exposures were likely. PCR used 60 Vbeta primers and 13 Jbeta primers. Only in-frame clones appear in the TCRdb table, and some are missing; sequencing was by immunoSEQ multiplex PCR. The table lists hundreds of thousands of clones, approximately 90% of them singletons. V lost 2 bases, J lost 3 bases, and 13 bases stayed unmatched. Germline CDR1 and CDR2: MGHRA and YSYEKL. This CDR3 has 18 residues. Source material: PBMCs. The sequence came from a woman under 30 in good health and CMV-seronegative. The chain combines TRBV4-1 with TRBJ2-7, with 10 bases that match TRBD2. The DNA of the CDR3 is TGCGCCAGCAGCCAACTACTAGCGGGGACTCCAACCCGCTACGAGCAGTACTTC. Amino acid sequence: CASSQLLAGTPTRYEQYF.